The 6 T cell receptor beta chains below all came from one sample that was sequenced in a study of T-cell memory formation after mild COVID-19. Using its own MiXCR run on the 5' RACE reads, TCRdb lists one record per CDR3 protein. The sample shows roughly 150,000 distinct CDR3 sequences, around 13% of them seen only once. The sample was PBMCs or a T cell subset sorted from them (not recorded which). These receptors came from an adult woman who had mild COVID-19 (a few samples of this study predate the infection). Cell type and time point are not known.

V is TRBV15 and J is TRBJ1-2, with D perhaps TRBD1 (5 bases). Deletions cut 3 bases from V and 7 bases from J, with 18 bases between. Germline V lookup: CDR1 LNHNV, CDR2 YYDKDF (reference sequence). This CDR3 contains 15 residues. In nucleotides, the CDR3 is TGTGCCACCAGCAGCCAGCAGGGAGCGGGACGTGGCTACACCTTC. Its translation is CATSSQQGAGRGYTF.

In this sample, this clonotype turned up a few times. This chain uses TRBV7-9 with TRBJ1-2, with 7 bases matching TRBD1. Trimming removed 7 bases from V and 8 bases from J; junction bases left unmatched: 10. This CDR3 has 13 amino acids. Germline V CDR1 and CDR2: SEHNR, FQNEAQ (reference sequence). CDR3 protein: CASMPEGANGYTF. CDR3 DNA: TGTGCCAGCATGCCCGAGGGGGCAAACGGCTACACCTTC.

The chain carries TRBV6-6 and TRBJ1-2, with D possibly matching TRBD1 (5 bases). Trimming took 6 bases from V and 4 from J, leaving 15 bases between them. The CDR3 length is 14 residues. CDR1 is MNHNY, CDR2 SVGAGI, per germline (reference sequence). As DNA, the CDR3 is TGTGCCAGCAGCCAAGGGGAGGCCCTCTATGGCTACACCTTC. Amino acid sequence: CASSQGEALYGYTF.

There are a few counts of this clonotype. The rearrangement links TRBV5-1 to TRBJ1-1; D might be TRBD1 (5 bases). The length of the CDR3 is 15 residues. V lost 6 bases, J lost 5 bases, and 20 bases lay in between. The germline V gene encodes CDR1 SGHRS and CDR2 YFSETQ. This CDR3 is CASTSDDSGWTEAFF. CDR3 nucleotides: TGCGCCAGCACCTCAGATGACAGCGGGTGGACTGAAGCTTTCTTT. The full variable domain, completed using reference TRBV5-1 and TRBJ1-1, is KAGVTQTPRYLIKTRGQQVTLSCSPISGHRSVSWYQQTPGQGLQFLFEYFSETQRNKGNFPGRFSGRQFSNSRSEMNVSTLELGDSALYLCASTSDDSGWTEAFFGQGTRLTVV.

This clonotype appeared a few times. This rearrangement joins TRBV29-1 to TRBJ2-3; 8 bases match TRBD2. Germline V gives CDR1 SQVTM, CDR2 ANQGSEA. Unmatched junction bases numbered 6, after V lost 4 bases and J lost 6 bases. CDR3 length equals 13 residues. The DNA of the CDR3 is TGCAGCGTTGCCAGCGGGAGTAGGGATACGCAGTATTTT. It translates to CSVASGSRDTQYF.

This clonotype was seen more than once but under ten times. The chain is built from TRBV15 and TRBJ2-1; D is unresolved. V was clipped by 2 bases and J by 6 bases, with 5 bases between them. The CDR3 is made up of 12 amino acids. The germline V gene has CDR1 LNHNV and CDR2 YYDKDF (reference sequence). The CDR3 bases are TGTGCCACCAGCAGATCCGTCAATGAGCAGTTCTTC. It codes for CATSRSVNEQFF.